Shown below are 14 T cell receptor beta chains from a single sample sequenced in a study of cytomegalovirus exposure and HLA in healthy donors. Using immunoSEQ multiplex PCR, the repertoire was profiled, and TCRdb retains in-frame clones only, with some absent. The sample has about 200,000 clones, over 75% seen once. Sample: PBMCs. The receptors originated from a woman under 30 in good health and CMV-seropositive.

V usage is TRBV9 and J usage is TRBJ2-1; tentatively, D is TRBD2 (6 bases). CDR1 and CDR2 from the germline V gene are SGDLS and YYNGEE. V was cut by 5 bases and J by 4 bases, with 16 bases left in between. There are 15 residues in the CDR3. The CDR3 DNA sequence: TGTGCCAGCAGTTCACGACTAGAGCCATACAATGAGCAGTTCTTC. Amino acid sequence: CASSSRLEPYNEQFF.

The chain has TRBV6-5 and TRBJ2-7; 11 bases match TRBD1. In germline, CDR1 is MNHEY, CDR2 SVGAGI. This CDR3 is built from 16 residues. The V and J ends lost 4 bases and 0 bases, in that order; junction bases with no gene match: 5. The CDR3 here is CASSSRTGGFSYEQYF. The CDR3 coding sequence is TGTGCCAGCAGTTCTAGGACAGGGGGCTTCTCCTACGAGCAGTACTTC.

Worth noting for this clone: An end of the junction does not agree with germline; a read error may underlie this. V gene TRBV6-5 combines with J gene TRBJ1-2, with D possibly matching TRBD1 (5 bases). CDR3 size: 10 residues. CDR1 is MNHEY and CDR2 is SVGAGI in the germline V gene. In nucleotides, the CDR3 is TGTGCCAGCAGCGGGGGGAGGAGCCACTTC. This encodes CASSGGRSHF.

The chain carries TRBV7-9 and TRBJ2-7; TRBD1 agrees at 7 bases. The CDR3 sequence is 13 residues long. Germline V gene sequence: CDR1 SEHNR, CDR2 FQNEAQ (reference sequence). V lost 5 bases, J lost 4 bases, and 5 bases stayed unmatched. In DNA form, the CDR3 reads TGTGCCAGCAGCCCCCGCAGGGGGTACGAGCAGTACTTC. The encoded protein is CASSPRRGYEQYF. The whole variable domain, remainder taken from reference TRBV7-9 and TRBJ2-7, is DTGVSQNPRHKITKRGQNVTFRCDPISEHNRLYWYRQTLGQGPEFLTYFQNEAQLEKSRLLSDRFSAERPKGSFSTLEIQRTEQGDSAMYLCASSPRRGYEQYFGPGTRLTVT.

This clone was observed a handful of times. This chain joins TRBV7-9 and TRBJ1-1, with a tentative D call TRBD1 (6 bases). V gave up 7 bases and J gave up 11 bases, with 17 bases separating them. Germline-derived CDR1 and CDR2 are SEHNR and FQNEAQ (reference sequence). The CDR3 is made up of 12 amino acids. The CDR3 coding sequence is TGTGCCAGCACCGAGCAAGGGGGTGACGCTTTCTTT. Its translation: CASTEQGGDAFF. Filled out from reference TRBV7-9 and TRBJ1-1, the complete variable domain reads DTGVSQNPRHKITKRGQNVTFRCDPISEHNRLYWYRQTLGQGPEFLTYFQNEAQLEKSRLLSDRFSAERPKGSFSTLEIQRTEQGDSAMYLCASTEQGGDAFFGQGTRLTVV.

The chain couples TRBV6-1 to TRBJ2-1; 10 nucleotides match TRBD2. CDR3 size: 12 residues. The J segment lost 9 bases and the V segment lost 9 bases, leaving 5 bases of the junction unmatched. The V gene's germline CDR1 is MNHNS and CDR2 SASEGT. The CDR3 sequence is CASTSGMGEQFF. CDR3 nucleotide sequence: TGTGCCAGTACTAGCGGGATGGGTGAGCAGTTCTTC.

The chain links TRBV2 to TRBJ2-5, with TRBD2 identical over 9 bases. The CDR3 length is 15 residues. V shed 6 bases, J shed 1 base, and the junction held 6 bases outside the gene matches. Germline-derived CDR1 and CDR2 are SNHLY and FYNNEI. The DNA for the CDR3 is TGTGCCAGCAGGGCTAGCGGGACTATCCAAGAGACCCAGTACTTC. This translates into CASRASGTIQETQYF.

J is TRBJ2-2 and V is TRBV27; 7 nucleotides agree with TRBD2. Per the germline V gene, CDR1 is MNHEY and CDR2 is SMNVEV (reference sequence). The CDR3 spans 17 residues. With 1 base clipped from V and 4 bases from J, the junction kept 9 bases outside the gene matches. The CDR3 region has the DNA TGTGCCAGCAGTTTATTAAGAGGGAGGGCCTTCACCGGGGAGCTGTTTTTT. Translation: CASSLLRGRAFTGELFF.

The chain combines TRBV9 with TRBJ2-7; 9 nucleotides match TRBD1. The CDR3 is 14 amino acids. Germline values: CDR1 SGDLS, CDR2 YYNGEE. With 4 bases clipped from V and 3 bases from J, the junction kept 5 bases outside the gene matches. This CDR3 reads CASSYTGQGYEQYF. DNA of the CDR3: TGTGCCAGCAGCTATACGGGACAGGGCTACGAGCAGTACTTC.

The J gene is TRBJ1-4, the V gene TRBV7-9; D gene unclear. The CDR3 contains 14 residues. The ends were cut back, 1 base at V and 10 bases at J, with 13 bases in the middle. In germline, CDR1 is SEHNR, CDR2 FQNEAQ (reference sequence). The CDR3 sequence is CASSLDGVGGKLFF. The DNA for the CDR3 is TGTGCCAGCAGCTTAGACGGAGTTGGTGGAAAACTGTTTTTT.

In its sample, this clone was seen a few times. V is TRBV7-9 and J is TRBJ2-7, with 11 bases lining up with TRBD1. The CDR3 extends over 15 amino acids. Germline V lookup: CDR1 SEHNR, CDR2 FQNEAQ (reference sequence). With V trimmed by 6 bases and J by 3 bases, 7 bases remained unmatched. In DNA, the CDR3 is TGTGCCAGCAGGGACTCCGGGACAGGGGGCTACGAGCAGTACTTC. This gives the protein CASRDSGTGGYEQYF.

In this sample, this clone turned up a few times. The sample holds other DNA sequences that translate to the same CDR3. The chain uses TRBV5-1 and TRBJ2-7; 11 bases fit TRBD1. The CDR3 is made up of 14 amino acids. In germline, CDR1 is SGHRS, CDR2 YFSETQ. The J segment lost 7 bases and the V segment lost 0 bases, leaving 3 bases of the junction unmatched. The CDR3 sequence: CASSLGGQGGEQYF. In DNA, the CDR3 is TGCGCCAGCAGCTTGGGGGGACAGGGGGGAGAGCAGTACTTC.

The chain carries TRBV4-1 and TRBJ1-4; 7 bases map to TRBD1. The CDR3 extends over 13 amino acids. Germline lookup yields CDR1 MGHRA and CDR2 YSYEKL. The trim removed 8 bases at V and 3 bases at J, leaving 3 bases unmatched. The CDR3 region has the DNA TGCGCCAGCGGGGACAGCTCTAATGAAAAACTGTTTTTT. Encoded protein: CASGDSSNEKLFF.

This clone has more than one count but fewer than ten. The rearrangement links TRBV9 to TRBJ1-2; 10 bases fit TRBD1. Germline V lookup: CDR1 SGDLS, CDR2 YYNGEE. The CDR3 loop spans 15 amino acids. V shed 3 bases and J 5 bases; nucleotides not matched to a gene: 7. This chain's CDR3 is CASSATRDRGYGYTF. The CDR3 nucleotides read TGTGCCAGCAGCGCAACCCGGGACAGGGGATATGGCTACACCTTC.